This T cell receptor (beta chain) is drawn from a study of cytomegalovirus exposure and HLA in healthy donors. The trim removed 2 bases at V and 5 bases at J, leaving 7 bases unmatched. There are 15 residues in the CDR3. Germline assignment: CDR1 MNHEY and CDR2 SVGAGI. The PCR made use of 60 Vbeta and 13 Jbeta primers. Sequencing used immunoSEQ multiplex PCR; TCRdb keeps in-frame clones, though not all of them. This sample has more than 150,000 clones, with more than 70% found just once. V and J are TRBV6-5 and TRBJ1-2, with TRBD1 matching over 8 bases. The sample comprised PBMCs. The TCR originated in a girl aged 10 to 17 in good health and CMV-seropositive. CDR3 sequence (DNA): TGTGCCAGCAGTTACACAAGGACAGGGAATTATGGCTACACCTTC. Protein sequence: CASSYTRTGNYGYTF.